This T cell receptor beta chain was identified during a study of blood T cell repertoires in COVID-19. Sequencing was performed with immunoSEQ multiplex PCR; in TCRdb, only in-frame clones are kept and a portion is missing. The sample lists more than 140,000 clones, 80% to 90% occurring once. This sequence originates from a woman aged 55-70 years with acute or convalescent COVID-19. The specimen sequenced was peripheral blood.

This chain's CDR3 is CASSQGGGGAGELFF. CDR3 coding DNA: TGTGCCAGCAGCCAAGGCGGGGGGGGCGCCGGGGAGCTGTTTTTT. This chain uses TRBV3-1 (or the pseudogene TRBV3-2) with TRBJ2-2; 9 nucleotides agree with TRBD2. CDR1 and CDR2 from the germline V gene are LGHDT and YNNKEL (reference sequence). This CDR3 comprises 15 residues. The junction had 3 bases not matched to a gene; V was cut back by 1 base and J by 6 bases.